Sequencing of this T cell receptor (beta chain) was carried out in a study of blood T cell repertoires in COVID-19. Original data processing: From reference gene primer amplification, estimates of nucleated cell counts were derived. Assay: immunoSEQ multiplex PCR; the TCRdb copy retains only in-frame clones and omits some. That table furnishes V, J and clone size, whereas the DNA furnished D and trimming. The sample lists roughly 150,000 clones; roughly 84% were seen once. Seattle researchers signed up patients amid active infection and tracked them longitudinally. Germline CDR1 and CDR2: KGHSH and LQKENI. Trimming took 3 bases from V and 0 from J, leaving 3 bases between them. This CDR3 region has 14 residues. Notes on this clone: Other DNA sequences in the same sample also yield this CDR3.

Source material: peripheral blood. The clonotype originates from a man aged 80 or over with COVID-19, enrolled during active disease. The rearrangement uses TRBV18 and TRBJ2-6; no clear D. CDR3 in amino acids: CASSPSSGANVLTF. CDR3 nucleotides: TGTGCCAGCTCACCTAGCTCTGGGGCCAACGTCCTGACTTTC. Full variable domain (outside the CDR3, taken from reference TRBV18 and TRBJ2-6): NAGVMQNPRHLVRRRGQEARLRCSPMKGHSHVYWYRQLPEEGLKFMVYLQKENIIDESGMPKERFSAEFPKEGPSILRIQQVVRGDSAAYFCASSPSSGANVLTFGAGSRLTVL.